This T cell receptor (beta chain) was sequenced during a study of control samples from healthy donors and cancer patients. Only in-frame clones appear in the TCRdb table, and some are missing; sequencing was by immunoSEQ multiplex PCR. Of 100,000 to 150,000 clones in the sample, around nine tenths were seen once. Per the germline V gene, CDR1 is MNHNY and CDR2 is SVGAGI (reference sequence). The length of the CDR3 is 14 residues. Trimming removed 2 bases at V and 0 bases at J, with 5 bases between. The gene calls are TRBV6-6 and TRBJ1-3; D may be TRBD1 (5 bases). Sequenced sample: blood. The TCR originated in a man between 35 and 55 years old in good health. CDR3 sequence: CASSYGGSGNTIYF. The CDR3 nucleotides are TGTGCCAGCAGTTACGGGGGCTCTGGAAACACCATATATTTT.